This T cell receptor (beta chain) was obtained from a study of beta chain features in type 1 diabetes. The CDR3 has 17 residues. J lost 0 bases, V lost 5 bases, and 7 bases had no gene match. Germline loops: CDR1 LNHDA, CDR2 SQIVND (reference sequence). TCRB transcripts that were expressed got sequenced, as all of the isolated RNA had been reverse transcribed. The assay was immunoSEQ multiplex PCR, and TCRdb's table has in-frame clones only and misses some. Among around 15,000 clones listed, over 45% were seen once. This TCR was sampled from a woman in her late teens or twenties in good health. Sample: stem cell memory CD4+ T cells from blood. J is TRBJ1-6 and V is TRBV19; 7 nucleotides align to TRBD1. This chain's CDR3 is CASSPRGQLSYNSPLHF. The CDR3 nucleotides read TGTGCCAGTAGTCCCAGGGGACAGCTCTCCTATAATTCACCCCTCCACTTT.